The rows below give T cell receptor beta chains drawn from one sample of a study of shared clonotypes between healthy human individuals. The protocol was immunoSEQ multiplex PCR, while the TCRdb copy is restricted to in-frame clones and leaves out a portion. The top ten hold approximately 0.13% of the sample, which has roughly 2 million clones, under 97% seen once. The specimen sequenced was naive CD4+ T cells sorted from blood. The receptors here all came from a man aged 18 to 30 in good health. Both conserved end residues are part of each CDR3. Fields, in order: J gene, D gene, V gene, clone size, CDR3 DNA, CDR3 protein. D genes are given only for firm matches. Size is stated for part of the rows, as once, few or many counts, or as a class when the clone is expanded.

J: TRBJ2-3
D: .
V: TRBV5-1
size: .
DNA: TGCGCCAGCAGCTTGAGTTGGGGAGATACGCAGTATTTT
CDR3: CASSLSWGDTQYF

J: TRBJ2-2
D: .
V: TRBV6-5
size: .
DNA: TGTGCCAGCAGTAGACAACTGAACACCGGGGAGCTGTTTTTT
CDR3: CASSRQLNTGELFF

J: TRBJ1-1
D: TRBD1
V: TRBV6-5
size: .
DNA: TGTGCCAGCAGGGGACAGGTGAACACTGAAGCTTTCTTT
CDR3: CASRGQVNTEAFF

J: TRBJ1-5
D: .
V: TRBV11-2
size: .
DNA: TGTGCCAGCAGCTCCTACAGGGAGAAAGCGCAGCCCCAGCATTTT
CDR3: CASSSYREKAQPQHF

J: TRBJ1-4
D: .
V: TRBV18
size: .
DNA: TGTGCCAGCTCACCACTAGGAGTTGCGGCAACTAATGAAAAACTGTTTTTT
CDR3: CASSPLGVAATNEKLFF

J: TRBJ2-1
D: .
V: TRBV4-1
size: .
DNA: TGCGCCAGCAGCGGGAGATATAACAATGAGCAGTTCTTC
CDR3: CASSGRYNNEQFF

J: TRBJ2-2
D: TRBD1
V: TRBV7-3
size: .
DNA: TGTGCCAGCAGCACCGGGACAGCGAACACCGGGGAGCTGTTTTTT
CDR3: CASSTGTANTGELFF

J: TRBJ2-1
D: TRBD2
V: TRBV6-1
size: once
DNA: TGTGCCAGCAGTGAAGAGGGCGGGAGTAAGGGCAATGAGCAGTTCTTC
CDR3: CASSEEGGSKGNEQFF

J: TRBJ1-2
D: TRBD1
V: TRBV5-4
size: .
DNA: TGTGCCAGCAGCTTGGAGCAGGGGGCATTGGGCTATGGCTACACCTTC
CDR3: CASSLEQGALGYGYTF

J: TRBJ1-4
D: .
V: TRBV30
size: .
DNA: TGTGCCTGGAGTGGAGGGGTTGCAACTAATGAAAAACTGTTTTTT
CDR3: CAWSGGVATNEKLFF

J: TRBJ1-5
D: TRBD1
V: TRBV5-4
size: once
DNA: TGTGCCAGCAGCCCCGGACAGGGGAATCAGCCCCAGCATTTT
CDR3: CASSPGQGNQPQHF

J: TRBJ2-7
D: TRBD2
V: TRBV10-3
size: .
DNA: TGTGCCATCAGTGATGCGGGGGCCTACGAGCAGTACTTC
CDR3: CAISDAGAYEQYF

J: TRBJ1-2
D: .
V: TRBV19
size: .
DNA: TGTGCCAGTCAGGGAAATCTCCCTGCTAACTATGGCTACACCTTC
CDR3: CASQGNLPANYGYTF

J: TRBJ2-7
D: TRBD1
V: TRBV4-1
size: .
DNA: TGCGCCAGCAGCCCACAGGGGTCCTACGAGCAGTACTTC
CDR3: CASSPQGSYEQYF

J: TRBJ1-5
D: .
V: TRBV6-1
size: .
DNA: TGTGCCAGCAGGGAGGGGGGTTATCGCAATCAGCCCCAGCATTTT
CDR3: CASREGGYRNQPQHF

J: TRBJ2-3
D: TRBD2
V: TRBV7-9
size: .
DNA: TGTGCCAGCAGCCCCCGGCTAGCGGGCCACACAGATACGCAGTATTTT
CDR3: CASSPRLAGHTDTQYF

J: TRBJ2-5
D: .
V: TRBV7-9
size: .
DNA: TGTGCCAGCAGCTTAGGGCAGGGGTCACAAGAGACCCAGTACTTC
CDR3: CASSLGQGSQETQYF

J: TRBJ1-5
D: .
V: TRBV6-5
size: .
DNA: TGTGCCAGCAGTTACCTGGCCAATCAGCCCCAGCATTTT
CDR3: CASSYLANQPQHF

J: TRBJ1-3
D: .
V: TRBV6-5
size: .
DNA: TGTGCCAGCAGTTACTCGGTGTTAAGCTCTGGAAACACCATATATTTT
CDR3: CASSYSVLSSGNTIYF

J: TRBJ2-2
D: .
V: TRBV5-5
size: .
DNA: TGTGCCAGCAGTGGAAATTTGAACACCGGGGAGCTGTTTTTT
CDR3: CASSGNLNTGELFF

J: TRBJ1-1
D: .
V: TRBV27
size: .
DNA: TGTGCCAGCAGTTTAAGTGGTATTGCTTTCTTT
CDR3: CASSLSGIAFF

J: TRBJ2-7
D: TRBD1
V: TRBV18
size: .
DNA: TGTGCCAGCTCACCAGGCCGGGACAGGCCCTACGAGCAGTACTTC
CDR3: CASSPGRDRPYEQYF

J: TRBJ2-7
D: .
V: TRBV6-5
size: once
DNA: TGTGCCAGCAGTTATTCGGACACTTACTCCTACGAGCAGTACTTC
CDR3: CASSYSDTYSYEQYF

J: TRBJ2-1
D: .
V: TRBV7-2
size: .
DNA: TGTGCCAGCAGCTTAAGGGACTCCTCCTACAATGAGCAGTTCTTC
CDR3: CASSLRDSSYNEQFF

J: TRBJ2-7
D: TRBD1
V: TRBV5-1
size: .
DNA: TGCGCCAGCAGCGTAAGACAGGGGTTCGGGCAGTACTTC
CDR3: CASSVRQGFGQYF

J: TRBJ1-2
D: TRBD1
V: TRBV6-5
size: .
DNA: TGTGCCAGCATTAAGCTCGGTGGACAGGGCGCTGGCTACACCTTC
CDR3: CASIKLGGQGAGYTF

J: TRBJ1-6
D: .
V: TRBV30
size: .
DNA: TGTGCCTGGGAGAGCTCCTATAATTCACCCCTCCACTTT
CDR3: CAWESSYNSPLHF

J: TRBJ1-1
D: .
V: TRBV25-1
size: .
DNA: TGTGCCAGCCGTCGCAGTGGCACCACTGAAGCTTTCTTT
CDR3: CASRRSGTTEAFF